This T cell receptor beta chain was found in a study of CD8+ T cells in alopecia areata. Findings of the study overall: Normal skin's resident alphabeta T cells are also sequenced in scalp samples. Relative to normal scalp, lesional scalp, especially alopecia totalis/universalis, showed higher clonality. With patients, TCR sharing proved less clear than in mice, a difference possibly related to HLA.

With respect to this clone: The antigen remains undetermined.

It was from PBMCs that CD4+ and CD8+ T cells were sorted. After isolation, RNA underwent reverse transcription to generate cDNA as the sequencing template. Libraries were prepared by immunoSEQ multiplex PCR; TCRdb keeps only in-frame clonotypes and omits some of them. The sample has 250,000 or so clones; about two thirds are singletons. Germline loops: CDR1 MNHEY, CDR2 SVGAGI. With V trimmed by 6 bases and J by 6 bases, 7 bases remained unmatched. The CDR3 length is 14 residues. The TCR originated in a human donor with alopecia areata. The specimen was CD4+ T cells sorted from blood, collected at week 0. V gene TRBV6-5 combines with J gene TRBJ2-7, with 11 bases lining up with TRBD1. CDR3 amino acids: CASRTGQGVPEQYF. CDR3 DNA sequence: TGTGCCAGCAGAACGGGACAGGGGGTCCCCGAGCAGTACTTC.